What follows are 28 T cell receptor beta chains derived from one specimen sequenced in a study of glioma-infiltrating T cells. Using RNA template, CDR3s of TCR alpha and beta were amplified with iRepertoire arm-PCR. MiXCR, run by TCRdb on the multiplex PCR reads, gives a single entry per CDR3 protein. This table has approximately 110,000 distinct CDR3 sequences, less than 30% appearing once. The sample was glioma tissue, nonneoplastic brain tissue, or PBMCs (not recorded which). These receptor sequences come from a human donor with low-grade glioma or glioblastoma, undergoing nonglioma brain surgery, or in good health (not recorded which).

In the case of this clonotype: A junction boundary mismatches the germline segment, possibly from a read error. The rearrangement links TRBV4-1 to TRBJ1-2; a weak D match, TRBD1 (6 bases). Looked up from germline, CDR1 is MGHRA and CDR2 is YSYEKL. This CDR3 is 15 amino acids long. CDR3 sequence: CASNQTPGANYGYTF. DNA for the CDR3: TGCGCCAGCAACCAAACCCCAGGGGCTAACTATGGCTACACCTTC.

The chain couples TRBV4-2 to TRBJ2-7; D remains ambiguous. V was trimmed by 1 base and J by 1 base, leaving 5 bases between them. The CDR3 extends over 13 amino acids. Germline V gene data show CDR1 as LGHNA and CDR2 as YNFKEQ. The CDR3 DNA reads TGTGCCAGCAGCCAAGGACATTCCTACGAGCAGTACTTC. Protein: CASSQGHSYEQYF.

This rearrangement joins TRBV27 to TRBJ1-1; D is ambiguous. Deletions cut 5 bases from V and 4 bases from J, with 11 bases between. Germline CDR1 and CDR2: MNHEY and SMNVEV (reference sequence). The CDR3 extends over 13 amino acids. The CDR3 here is CASSTGRSTEAFF. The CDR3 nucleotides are TGTGCCAGCAGTACCGGCCGCAGCACTGAAGCTTTCTTT.

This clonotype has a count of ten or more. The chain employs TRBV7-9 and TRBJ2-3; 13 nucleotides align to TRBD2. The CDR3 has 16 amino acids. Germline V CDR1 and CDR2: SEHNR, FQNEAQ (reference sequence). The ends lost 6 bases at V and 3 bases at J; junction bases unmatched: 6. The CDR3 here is CASSMTSGRSTDTQYF. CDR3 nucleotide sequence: TGTGCCAGCAGTATGACTAGCGGGAGGTCAACAGATACGCAGTATTTT.

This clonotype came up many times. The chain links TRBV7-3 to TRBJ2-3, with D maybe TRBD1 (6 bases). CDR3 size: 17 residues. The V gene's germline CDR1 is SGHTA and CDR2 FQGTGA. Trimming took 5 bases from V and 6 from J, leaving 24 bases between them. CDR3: CASSKRPGHILRDTQYF. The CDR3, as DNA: TGTGCCAGCAGCAAACGACCGGGACATATACTTCGGGATACGCAGTATTTT.

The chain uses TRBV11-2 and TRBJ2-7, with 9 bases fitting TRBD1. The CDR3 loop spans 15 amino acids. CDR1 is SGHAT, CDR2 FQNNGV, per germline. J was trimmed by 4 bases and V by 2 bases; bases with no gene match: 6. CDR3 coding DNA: TGTGCCAGCAGCTTAACCAACAGGGGGCCTTACGAGCAGTACTTC. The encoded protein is CASSLTNRGPYEQYF.

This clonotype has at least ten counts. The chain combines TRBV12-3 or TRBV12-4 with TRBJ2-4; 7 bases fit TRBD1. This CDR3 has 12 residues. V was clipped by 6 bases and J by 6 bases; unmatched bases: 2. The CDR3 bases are TGTGCCAGCAGAAACAGGGGAAACATTCAGTACTTC. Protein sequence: CASRNRGNIQYF.

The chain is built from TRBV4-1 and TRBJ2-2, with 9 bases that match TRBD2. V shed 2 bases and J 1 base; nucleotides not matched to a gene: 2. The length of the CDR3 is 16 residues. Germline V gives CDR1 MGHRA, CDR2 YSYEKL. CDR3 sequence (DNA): TGCGCCAGCAGCCAACGGACTAGCGAGAACACCGGGGAGCTGTTTTTT. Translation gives CASSQRTSENTGELFF.

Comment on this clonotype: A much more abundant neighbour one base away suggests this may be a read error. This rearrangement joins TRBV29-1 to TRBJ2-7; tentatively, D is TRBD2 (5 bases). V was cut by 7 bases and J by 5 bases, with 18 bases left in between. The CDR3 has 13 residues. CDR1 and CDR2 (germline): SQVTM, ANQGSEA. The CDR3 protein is CSAPRTPPDEQYF. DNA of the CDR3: TGCAGCGCACCCAGGACTCCACCCGACGAGCAGTACTTC.

For the CDR3, the DNA is TGTGCCAGCAGGGCAGGGGGCACCCCAGGTCAGCCCCAGCATTTT. Residues: CASRAGGTPGQPQHF. The chain links TRBV2 to TRBJ1-5, with 8 bases identical to TRBD1. J gave up 6 bases and V 6 bases, and 10 bases lay outside the gene matches. Germline CDR1 is SNHLY and CDR2 is FYNNEI. The CDR3 has 15 amino acids.

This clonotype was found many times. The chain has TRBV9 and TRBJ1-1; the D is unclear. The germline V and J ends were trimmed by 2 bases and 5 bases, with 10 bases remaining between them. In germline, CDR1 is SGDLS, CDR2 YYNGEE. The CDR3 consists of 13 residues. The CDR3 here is CASSVGRSTEAFF. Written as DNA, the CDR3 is TGTGCCAGCAGCGTCGGGCGTAGTACTGAAGCTTTCTTT.

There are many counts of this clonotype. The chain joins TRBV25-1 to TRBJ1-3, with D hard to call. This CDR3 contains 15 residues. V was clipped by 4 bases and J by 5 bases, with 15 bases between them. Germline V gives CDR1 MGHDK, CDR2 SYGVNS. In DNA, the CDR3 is TGTGCCAGCAGTGGGTATGGGCATCACCGAAACACCATATATTTT. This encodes CASSGYGHHRNTIYF.

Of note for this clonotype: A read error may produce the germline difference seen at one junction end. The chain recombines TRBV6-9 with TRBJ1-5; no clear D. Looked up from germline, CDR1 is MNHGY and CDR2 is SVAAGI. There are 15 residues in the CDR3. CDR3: CASSSNNISYQHQHF. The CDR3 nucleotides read TGTGCCAGCAGTTCTAACAACATCAGTTATCAGCACCAGCATTTT.

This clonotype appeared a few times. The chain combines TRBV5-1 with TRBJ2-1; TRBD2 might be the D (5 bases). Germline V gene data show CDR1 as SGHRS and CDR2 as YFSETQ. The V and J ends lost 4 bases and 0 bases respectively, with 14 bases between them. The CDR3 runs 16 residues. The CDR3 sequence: CASSIPRGVSYNEQFF. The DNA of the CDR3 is TGCGCCAGCAGCATCCCCCGGGGAGTCTCCTACAATGAGCAGTTCTTC.

The CDR3 DNA reads TGCGCCAGCAGCTTGCATGGGACTGACACTGAAGCTTTCTTT. Residues: CASSLHGTDTEAFF. This rearrangement joins TRBV5-1 to TRBJ1-1, with D perhaps TRBD1 (5 bases). V was pared by 1 base and J by 3 bases, with 10 bases between. CDR3 length: 14 residues. The V gene's germline CDR1 is SGHRS and CDR2 YFSETQ.

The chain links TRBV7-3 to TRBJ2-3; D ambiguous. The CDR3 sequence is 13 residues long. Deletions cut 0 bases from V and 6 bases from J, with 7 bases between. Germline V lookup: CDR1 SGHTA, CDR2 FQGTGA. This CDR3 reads CASSLTVRDTQYF. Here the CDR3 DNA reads TGTGCCAGCAGCTTAACCGTGAGGGATACGCAGTATTTT. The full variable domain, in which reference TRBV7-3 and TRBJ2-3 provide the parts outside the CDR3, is GAGVSQTPSNKVTEKGKYVELRCDPISGHTALYWYRQSLGQGPEFLIYFQGTGAADDSGLPNDRFFAVRPEGSVSTLKIQRTERGDSAVYLCASSLTVRDTQYFGPGTRLTVL.

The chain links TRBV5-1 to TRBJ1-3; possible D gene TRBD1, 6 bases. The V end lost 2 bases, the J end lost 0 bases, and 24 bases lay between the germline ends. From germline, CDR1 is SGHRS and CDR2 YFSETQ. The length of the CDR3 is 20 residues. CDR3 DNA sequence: TGCGCCAGCAGCTTTAGTCCGGACAGACACTTGATAAGCTCTGGAAACACCATATATTTT. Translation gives CASSFSPDRHLISSGNTIYF.

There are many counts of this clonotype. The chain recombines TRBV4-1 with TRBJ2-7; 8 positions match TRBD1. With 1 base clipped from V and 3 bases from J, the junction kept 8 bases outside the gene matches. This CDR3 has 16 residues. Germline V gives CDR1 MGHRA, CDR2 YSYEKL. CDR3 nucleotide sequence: TGCGCCAGCAGCCAAGCAGGACAGGGCGCCTTCTACGAGCAGTACTTC. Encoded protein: CASSQAGQGAFYEQYF.

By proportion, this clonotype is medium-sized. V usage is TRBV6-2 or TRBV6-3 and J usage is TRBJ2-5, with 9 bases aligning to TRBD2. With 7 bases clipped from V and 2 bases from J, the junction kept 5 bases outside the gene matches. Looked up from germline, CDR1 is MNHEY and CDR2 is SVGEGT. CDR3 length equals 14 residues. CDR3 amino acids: CASTRLAEQETQYF. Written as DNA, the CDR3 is TGTGCCAGCACCCGACTAGCGGAACAAGAGACCCAGTACTTC.

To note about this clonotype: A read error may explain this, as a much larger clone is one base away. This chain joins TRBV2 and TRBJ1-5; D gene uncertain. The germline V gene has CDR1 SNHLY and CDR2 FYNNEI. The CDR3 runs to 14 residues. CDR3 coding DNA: TGTGCCAGAAGTGAGAGGAGGTCTAGTCAGCCCCAGCATTTT. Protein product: CARSERRSSQPQHF.

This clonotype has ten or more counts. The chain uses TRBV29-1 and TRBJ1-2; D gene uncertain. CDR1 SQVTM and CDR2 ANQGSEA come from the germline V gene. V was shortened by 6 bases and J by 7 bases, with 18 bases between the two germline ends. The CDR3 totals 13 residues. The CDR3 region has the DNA TGCAGCGTACCTGACACAGCGCGCGGTGGCTACACCTTC. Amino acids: CSVPDTARGGYTF. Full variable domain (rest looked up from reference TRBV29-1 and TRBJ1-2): SAVISQKPSRDICQRGTSLTIQCQVDSQVTMMFWYRQQPGQSLTLIATANQGSEATYESGFVIDKFPISRPNLTFSTLTVSNMSPEDSSIYLCSVPDTARGGYTFGSGTRLTVV.

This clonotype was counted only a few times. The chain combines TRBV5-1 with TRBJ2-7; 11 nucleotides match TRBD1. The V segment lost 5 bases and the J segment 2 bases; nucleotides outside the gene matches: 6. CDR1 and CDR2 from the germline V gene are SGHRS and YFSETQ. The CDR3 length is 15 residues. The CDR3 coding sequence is TGCGCCAGCAGTACTGGGACAGGGGGTCCCTACGAGCAGTACTTC. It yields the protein CASSTGTGGPYEQYF.

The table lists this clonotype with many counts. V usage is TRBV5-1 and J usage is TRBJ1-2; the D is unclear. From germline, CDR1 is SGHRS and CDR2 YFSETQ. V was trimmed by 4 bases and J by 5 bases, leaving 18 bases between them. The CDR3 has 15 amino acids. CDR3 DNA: TGCGCCAGCAGCATGGGCACTCCAGCCGGGTATGGCTACACCTTC. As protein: CASSMGTPAGYGYTF.

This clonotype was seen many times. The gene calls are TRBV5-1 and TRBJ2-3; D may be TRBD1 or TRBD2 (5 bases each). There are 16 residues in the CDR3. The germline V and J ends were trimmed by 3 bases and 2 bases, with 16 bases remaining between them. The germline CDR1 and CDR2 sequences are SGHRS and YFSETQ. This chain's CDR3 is CASSSTGAGVTDTQYF. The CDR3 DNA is TGCGCCAGCAGCTCGACCGGGGCGGGCGTCACAGATACGCAGTATTTT. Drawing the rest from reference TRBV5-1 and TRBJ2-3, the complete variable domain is KAGVTQTPRYLIKTRGQQVTLSCSPISGHRSVSWYQQTPGQGLQFLFEYFSETQRNKGNFPGRFSGRQFSNSRSEMNVSTLELGDSALYLCASSSTGAGVTDTQYFGPGTRLTVL.

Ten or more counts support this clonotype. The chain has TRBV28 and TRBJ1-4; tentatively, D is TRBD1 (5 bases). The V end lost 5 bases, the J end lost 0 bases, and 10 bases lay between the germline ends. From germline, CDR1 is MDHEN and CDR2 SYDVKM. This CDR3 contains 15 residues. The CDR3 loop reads CASSPGHTTNEKLFF. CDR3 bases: TGTGCCAGCAGTCCCGGACATACAACTAATGAAAAACTGTTTTTT.

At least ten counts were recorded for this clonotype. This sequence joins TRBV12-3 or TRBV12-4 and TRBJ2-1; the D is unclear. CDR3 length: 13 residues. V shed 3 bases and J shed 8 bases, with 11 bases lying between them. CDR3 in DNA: TGTGCCAGCAGTTTGATTCCCCGGGATGAGCAGTTCTTC. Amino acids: CASSLIPRDEQFF.

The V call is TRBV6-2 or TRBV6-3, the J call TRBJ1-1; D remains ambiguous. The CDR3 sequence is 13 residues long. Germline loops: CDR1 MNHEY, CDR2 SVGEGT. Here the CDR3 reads CACSYKGTTEAFF. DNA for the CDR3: TGTGCATGCAGTTACAAGGGAACCACTGAAGCTTTCTTT.

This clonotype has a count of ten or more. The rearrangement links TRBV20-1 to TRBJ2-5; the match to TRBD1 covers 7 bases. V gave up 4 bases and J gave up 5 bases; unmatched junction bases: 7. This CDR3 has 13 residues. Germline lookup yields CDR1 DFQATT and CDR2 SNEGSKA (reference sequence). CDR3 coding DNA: TGCAGTGCTATTCGACAGGGCTCGGAGACCCAGTACTTC. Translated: CSAIRQGSETQYF.